The clone carrying this T cell receptor (beta chain) has just a few counts. Its cognate antigen is unknown. Trimming cost V 0 bases and J 4 bases, with 7 bases left between them. The CDR3 has 14 amino acids. TCRdb fed the 5' RACE reads into MiXCR, producing one record per CDR3 protein. The sample carries 400,000 to 500,000 distinct CDR3 sequences, about a sixth recorded once. The data stem from a study of T-cell memory formation after mild COVID-19. Study context: There were largely donor-specific TCR clusters.

Study-level results: Balance between CD4 and CD8 was seen in clones contracting day 15 to 85, and a CD4+ lean was seen in later expanders. CD4+ clones that contracted lay mainly in CM and EM; CD8+ ones lay in EMRA.

The source material was PBMCs or a T cell subset sorted from them (not recorded which). The chain combines TRBV12-3 or TRBV12-4 with TRBJ1-3, with D unresolved. The sequence was obtained from a young man who had mild COVID-19 (a few samples of this study predate the infection). Cell type and time point are not known. The CDR3: CASSLAGLGNTIYF. DNA for the CDR3: TGTGCCAGCAGTTTAGCAGGGTTGGGAAACACCATATATTTT.